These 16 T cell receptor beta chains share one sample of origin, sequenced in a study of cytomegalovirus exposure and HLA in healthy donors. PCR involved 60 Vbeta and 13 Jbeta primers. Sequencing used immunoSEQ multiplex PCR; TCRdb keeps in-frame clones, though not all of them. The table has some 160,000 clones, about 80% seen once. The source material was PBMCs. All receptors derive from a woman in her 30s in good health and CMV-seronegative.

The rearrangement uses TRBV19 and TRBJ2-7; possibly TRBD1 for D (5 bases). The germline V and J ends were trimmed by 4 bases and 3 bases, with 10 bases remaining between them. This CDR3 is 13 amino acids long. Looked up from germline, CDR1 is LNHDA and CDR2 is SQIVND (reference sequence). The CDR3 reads CASSTRQSYEQYF. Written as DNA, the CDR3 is TGTGCCAGTAGTACCAGACAGAGCTACGAGCAGTACTTC. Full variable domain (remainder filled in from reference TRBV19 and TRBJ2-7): DGGITQSPKYLFRKEGQNVTLSCEQNLNHDAMYWYRQDPGQGLRLIYYSQIVNDFQKGDIAEGYSVSREKKESFPLTVTSAQKNPTAFYLCASSTRQSYEQYFGPGTRLTVT.

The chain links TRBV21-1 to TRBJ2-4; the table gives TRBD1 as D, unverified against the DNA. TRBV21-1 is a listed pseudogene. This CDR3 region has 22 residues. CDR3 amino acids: CASSKETGEDSRWGAAKNIQYF. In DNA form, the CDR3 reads TGTGCCAGCAGCAAAGAGACAGGGGAGGATAGTAGGTGGGGGGCAGCCAAAAACATTCAGTACTTC.

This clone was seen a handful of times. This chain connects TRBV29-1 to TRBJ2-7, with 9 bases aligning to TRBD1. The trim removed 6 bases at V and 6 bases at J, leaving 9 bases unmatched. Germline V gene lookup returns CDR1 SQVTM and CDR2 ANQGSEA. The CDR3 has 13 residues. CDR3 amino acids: CSVAGQGRGEQYF. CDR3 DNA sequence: TGCAGCGTCGCGGGACAGGGAAGGGGCGAGCAGTACTTC.

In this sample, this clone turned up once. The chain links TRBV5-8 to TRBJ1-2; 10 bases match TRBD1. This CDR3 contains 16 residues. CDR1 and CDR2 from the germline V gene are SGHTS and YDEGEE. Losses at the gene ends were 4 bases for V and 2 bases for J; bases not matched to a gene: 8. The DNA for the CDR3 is TGTGCCAGCAGCGTACACCCGGGACAGGGGAACTATGGCTACACCTTC. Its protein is CASSVHPGQGNYGYTF.

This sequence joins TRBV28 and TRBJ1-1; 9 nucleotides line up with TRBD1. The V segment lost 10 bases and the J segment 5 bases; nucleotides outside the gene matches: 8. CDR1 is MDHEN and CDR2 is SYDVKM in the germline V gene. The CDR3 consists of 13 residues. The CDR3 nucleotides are TGTGCCACCCAGACAGGGGGAGAGACTGAAGCTTTCTTT. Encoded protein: CATQTGGETEAFF. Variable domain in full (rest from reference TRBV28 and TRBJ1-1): DVKVTQSSRYLVKRTGEKVFLECVQDMDHENMFWYRQDPGLGLRLIYFSYDVKMKEKGDIPEGYSVSREKKERFSLILESASTNQTSMYLCATQTGGETEAFFGQGTRLTVV.

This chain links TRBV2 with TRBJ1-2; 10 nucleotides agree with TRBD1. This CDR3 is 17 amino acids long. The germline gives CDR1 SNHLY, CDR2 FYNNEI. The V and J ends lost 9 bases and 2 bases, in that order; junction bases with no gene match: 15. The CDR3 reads CASRDPMATGGNYGYTF. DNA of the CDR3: TGTGCCAGTCGGGACCCCATGGCGACAGGGGGCAACTATGGCTACACCTTC.

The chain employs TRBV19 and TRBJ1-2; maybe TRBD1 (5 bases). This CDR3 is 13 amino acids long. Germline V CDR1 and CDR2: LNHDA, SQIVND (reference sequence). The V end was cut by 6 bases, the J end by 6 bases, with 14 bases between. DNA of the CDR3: TGTGCCAGTAGCCCACAGGTCTTGAATGGCTACACCTTC. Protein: CASSPQVLNGYTF.

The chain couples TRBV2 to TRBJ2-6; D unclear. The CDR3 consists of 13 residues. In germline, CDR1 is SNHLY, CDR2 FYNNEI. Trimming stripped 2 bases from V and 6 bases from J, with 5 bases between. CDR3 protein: CASSESEANVLTF. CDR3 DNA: TGTGCCAGCAGTGAAAGCGAGGCCAACGTCCTGACTTTC.

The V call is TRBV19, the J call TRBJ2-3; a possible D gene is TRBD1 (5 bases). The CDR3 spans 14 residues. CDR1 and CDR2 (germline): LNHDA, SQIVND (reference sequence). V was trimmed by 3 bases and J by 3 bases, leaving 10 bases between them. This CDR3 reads CASSISPGTDTQYF. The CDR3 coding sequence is TGTGCCAGTAGTATTTCCCCAGGGACAGATACGCAGTATTTT.

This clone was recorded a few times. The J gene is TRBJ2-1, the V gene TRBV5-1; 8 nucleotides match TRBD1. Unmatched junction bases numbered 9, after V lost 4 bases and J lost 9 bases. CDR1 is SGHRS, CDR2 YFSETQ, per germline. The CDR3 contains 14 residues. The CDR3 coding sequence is TGCGCCAGCAGCACCCCGGGACAGGAAGGTGAGCAGTTCTTC. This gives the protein CASSTPGQEGEQFF.

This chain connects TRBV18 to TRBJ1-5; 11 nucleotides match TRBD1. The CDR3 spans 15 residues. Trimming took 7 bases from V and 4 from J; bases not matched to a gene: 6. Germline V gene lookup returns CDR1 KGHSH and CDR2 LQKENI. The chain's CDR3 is CASYPGTGGNQPQHF. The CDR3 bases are TGTGCCAGCTACCCCGGGACAGGGGGGAATCAGCCCCAGCATTTT.

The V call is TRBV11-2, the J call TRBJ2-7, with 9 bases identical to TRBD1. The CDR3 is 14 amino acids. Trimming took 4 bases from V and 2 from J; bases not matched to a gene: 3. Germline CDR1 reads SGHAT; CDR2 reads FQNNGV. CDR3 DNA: TGTGCCAGCAGCTCGGACAGGGGACCCTACGAGCAGTACTTC. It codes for CASSSDRGPYEQYF.

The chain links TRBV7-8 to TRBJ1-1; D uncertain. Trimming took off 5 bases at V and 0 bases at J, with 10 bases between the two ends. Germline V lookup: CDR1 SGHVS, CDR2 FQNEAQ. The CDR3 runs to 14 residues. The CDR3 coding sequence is TGTGCCAGCAGCCCAGCCGAGGTGAACACTGAAGCTTTCTTT. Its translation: CASSPAEVNTEAFF.

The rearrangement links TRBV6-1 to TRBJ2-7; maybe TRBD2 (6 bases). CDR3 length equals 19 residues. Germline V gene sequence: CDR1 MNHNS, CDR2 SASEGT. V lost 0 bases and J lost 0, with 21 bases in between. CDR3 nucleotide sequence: TGTGCCAGCAGTGAAGCCCGGCTTCGGGGGTGGGGTGACTCCTACGAGCAGTACTTC. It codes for CASSEARLRGWGDSYEQYF.

The CDR3 DNA follows: TGCAGCGTTAAAACGACAGGGTCCTACGAGCAGTACTTC. It specifies CSVKTTGSYEQYF. The chain joins TRBV29-1 to TRBJ2-7, with 7 bases fitting TRBD1. V was pared by 5 bases and J by 1 base, with 5 bases of the junction left unmatched. This CDR3 is built from 13 residues. CDR1 SQVTM and CDR2 ANQGSEA come from the germline V gene.

CDR3 sequence: CASSLASSGGAYEQYF. The DNA for the CDR3 is TGTGCCAGCAGCTTAGCGTCTAGCGGGGGGGCCTACGAGCAGTACTTC. The gene calls are TRBV7-6 and TRBJ2-7; 12 bases map to TRBD2. J gave up 2 bases and V 0 bases, and 2 bases lay outside the gene matches. CDR1 and CDR2 from the germline V gene are SGHVS and FNYEAQ. CDR3 length: 16 residues. Filled out from reference TRBV7-6 and TRBJ2-7, the complete variable domain reads GAGVSQSPRYKVTKRGQDVALRCDPISGHVSLYWYRQALGQGPEFLTYFNYEAQQDKSGLPNDRFSAERPEGSISTLTIQRTEQRDSAMYRCASSLASSGGAYEQYFGPGTRLTVT.